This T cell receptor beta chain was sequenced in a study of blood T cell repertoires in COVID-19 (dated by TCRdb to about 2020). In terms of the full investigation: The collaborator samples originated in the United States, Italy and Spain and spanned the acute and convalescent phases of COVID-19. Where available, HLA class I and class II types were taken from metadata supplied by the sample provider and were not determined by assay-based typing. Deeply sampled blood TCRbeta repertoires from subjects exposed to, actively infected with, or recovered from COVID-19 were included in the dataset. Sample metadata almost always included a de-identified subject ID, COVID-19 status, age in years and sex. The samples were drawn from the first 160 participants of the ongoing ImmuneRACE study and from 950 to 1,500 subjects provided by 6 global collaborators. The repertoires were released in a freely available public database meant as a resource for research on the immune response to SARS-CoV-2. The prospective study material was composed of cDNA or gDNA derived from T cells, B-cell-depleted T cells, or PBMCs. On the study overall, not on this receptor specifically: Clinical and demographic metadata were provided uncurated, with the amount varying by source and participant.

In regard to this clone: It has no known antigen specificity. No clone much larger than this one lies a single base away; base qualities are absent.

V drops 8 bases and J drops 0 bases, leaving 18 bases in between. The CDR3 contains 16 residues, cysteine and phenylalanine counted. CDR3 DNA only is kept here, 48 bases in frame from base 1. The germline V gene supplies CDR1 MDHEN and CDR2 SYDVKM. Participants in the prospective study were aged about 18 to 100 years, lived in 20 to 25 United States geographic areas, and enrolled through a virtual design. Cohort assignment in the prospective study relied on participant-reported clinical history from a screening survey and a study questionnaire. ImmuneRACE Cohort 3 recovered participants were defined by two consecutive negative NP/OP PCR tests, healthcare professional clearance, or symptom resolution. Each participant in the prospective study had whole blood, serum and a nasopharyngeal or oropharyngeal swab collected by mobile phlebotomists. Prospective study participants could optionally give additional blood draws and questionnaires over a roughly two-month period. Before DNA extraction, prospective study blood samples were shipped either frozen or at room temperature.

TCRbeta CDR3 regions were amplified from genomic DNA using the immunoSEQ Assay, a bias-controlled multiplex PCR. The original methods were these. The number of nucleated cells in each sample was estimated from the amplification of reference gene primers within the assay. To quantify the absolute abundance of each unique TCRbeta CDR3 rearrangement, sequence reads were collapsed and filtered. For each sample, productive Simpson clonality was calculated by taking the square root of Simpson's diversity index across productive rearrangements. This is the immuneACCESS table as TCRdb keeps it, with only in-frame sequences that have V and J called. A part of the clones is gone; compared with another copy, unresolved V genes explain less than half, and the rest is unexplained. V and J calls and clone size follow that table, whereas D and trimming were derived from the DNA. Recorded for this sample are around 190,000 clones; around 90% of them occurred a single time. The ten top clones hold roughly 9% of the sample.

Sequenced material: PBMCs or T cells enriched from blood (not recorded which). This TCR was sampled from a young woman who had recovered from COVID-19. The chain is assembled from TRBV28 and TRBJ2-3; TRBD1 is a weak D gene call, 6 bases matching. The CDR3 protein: CASSTRGRPSTDTQYF. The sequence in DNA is TGTGCCAGCTCCACCAGGGGCAGGCCGAGCACAGATACGCAGTATTTT.